A selection of T cell receptor beta chains follows, all from one sample in a study of OX40 agonist ivuxolimab in advanced cancers. The table came from immunoSEQ multiplex PCR; TCRdb's copy has only in-frame clones and leaves some out. The table shows about 49,000 clones, with under 90% occurring only once. The source material was CD4+ or CD8+ T cells sorted from blood, sampled in a trial of the OX40 agonist ivuxolimab. All receptors derive from an adult with an advanced solid tumor such as melanoma, head and neck, liver or kidney cancer. Each CDR3 is given with its conserved first and last residue. A D gene is named only where the DNA matches it firmly. Some rows mark clone size as missing; the rest say once, few, many or name a class of expanded clone.

size,V,J,D,CDR3,DNA
-,TRBV6-1,TRBJ2-1,-,CASPKGEEGNEQFF,TGTGCCAGCCCTAAGGGGGAGGAGGGAAATGAGCAGTTCTTC
-,TRBV29-1,TRBJ2-3,TRBD2,CSVRTSGRARRDTQYF,TGCAGCGTTCGGACTAGCGGGAGGGCCCGAAGAGATACGCAGTATTTT
-,TRBV6-6,TRBJ2-5,-,CASSQKETQYF,TGTGCCAGCAGTCAAAAAGAGACCCAGTACTTC
-,TRBV2,TRBJ2-2,-,CASSVGSARELFF,TGTGCCAGCAGCGTTGGATCCGCCCGGGAGCTGTTTTTT
-,TRBV4-3,TRBJ1-1,-,CASSLDHVNTEAFF,TGCGCCAGCAGCCTAGATCACGTCAACACTGAAGCTTTCTTT
-,TRBV6-1,TRBJ2-3,-,CASSENPNSDTQYF,TGTGCCAGCAGTGAAAACCCGAATTCGGATACGCAGTATTTT
-,TRBV19,TRBJ2-5,-,CASSIFSGQETQYF,TGTGCCAGTAGTATATTCTCAGGACAAGAGACCCAGTACTTC
-,TRBV21-1,TRBJ2-3,-,CASSIIGVRGTDTQYF,TGTGCCAGCAGTATTATAGGGGTGAGGGGCACAGATACGCAGTATTTT
-,TRBV19,TRBJ2-3,TRBD1,CASSTGGGTDTQYF,TGTGCCAGTAGCACAGGGGGCGGAACAGATACGCAGTATTTT
-,TRBV6-6,TRBJ1-3,-,CASSYEGDPGNTIYF,TGTGCCAGCAGTTACGAGGGTGACCCTGGAAACACCATATATTTT
-,TRBV7-3,TRBJ2-2,-,CASSLWPSGGELFF,TGTGCCAGCAGCTTATGGCCGTCGGGCGGGGAGCTGTTTTTT
once,TRBV19,TRBJ2-1,-,CASSPPSLDEQFF,TGTGCCAGTAGCCCTCCAAGTTTAGATGAGCAGTTCTTC
-,TRBV7-9,TRBJ2-7,-,CASSTGSYEQYF,TGTGCCAGCAGCACAGGGAGCTACGAGCAGTACTTC
-,TRBV7-2,TRBJ1-1,-,CASSLTGDTEAFF,TGTGCCAGCAGCTTAACGGGCGACACTGAAGCTTTCTTT
-,TRBV7-2,TRBJ2-5,-,CASSFTGGETQYF,TGTGCCAGCAGCTTCACCGGGGGTGAGACCCAGTACTTC
few,TRBV4-2,TRBJ1-4,TRBD1,CASSQPQGDEKLFF,TGTGCCAGCAGCCAACCGCAGGGGGACGAAAAACTGTTTTTT
-,TRBV7-8,TRBJ2-7,TRBD2,CASNRLAGGSSYEQYF,TGTGCCAGCAACCGACTAGCGGGAGGTAGCTCCTACGAGCAGTACTTC
-,TRBV15,TRBJ1-2,TRBD1,CATRGGGYGYTF,TGTGCCACCAGAGGGGGCGGCTATGGCTACACCTTC
-,TRBV5-1,TRBJ2-7,-,CASREGTSEQYF,TGCGCCAGCAGAGAAGGGACGAGCGAGCAGTACTTC